This is a list of T cell receptor beta chains from one sample in a study of blood T cell repertoires in COVID-19. The table came from immunoSEQ multiplex PCR; TCRdb's copy has only in-frame clones and leaves some out. The sample yields a few hundred thousand clones, around 80% seen once. What was sequenced was peripheral blood. All receptors come from an elderly woman with acute or convalescent COVID-19. The CDR3 runs from the conserved cysteine through the conserved F or W. A D gene is named only where the DNA matches it firmly. Expanded clones get a size class; other rows say once, few or many, or leave the size out.

d_gene,j_gene,abundance,v_gene,CDR3nt,CDR3aa
TRBD2,TRBJ2-1,.,TRBV2,TGTGCCAGCATGGCTAGCGGGAACAATGAGCAGTTCTTC,CASMASGNNEQFF
TRBD1,TRBJ1-2,.,TRBV3-1/TRBV3-2,TGTGCCAGCAGCCAAGAACAGGGGAACTATGGCTACACCTTC,CASSQEQGNYGYTF
TRBD2,TRBJ2-1,.,TRBV7-9,TGTGCCAGCAGCTTGAGTAGGGCTAGCGGGAATGAGCAGTTCTTC,CASSLSRASGNEQFF
.,TRBJ1-1,once,TRBV7-6,TGTGCCAGCAGCCAGGGGATTGAGGGGAACACTGAAGCTTTCTTT,CASSQGIEGNTEAFF
.,TRBJ2-3,once,TRBV19,TGTGCCAGTAGCAGGGACTCCACAGATACGCAGTATTTT,CASSRDSTDTQYF
TRBD1,TRBJ2-4,.,TRBV28,TGTGCCAGCAGTTGGGGGACAGGGGGCGCAGCCAAAAACATTCAGTACTTC,CASSWGTGGAAKNIQYF
.,TRBJ2-3,.,TRBV2,TGTGCCAGCAGTGTAGGCGGCAACACAGATACGCAGTATTTT,CASSVGGNTDTQYF
TRBD1,TRBJ1-2,.,TRBV15,TGTGCCACCAGCAGCCAGGGGGAATATGGCTACACCTTC,CATSSQGEYGYTF
.,TRBJ2-7,few,TRBV27,TGTGCCAGCAGAGCCTCGACTCTGAACGAGCAGTACTTC,CASRASTLNEQYF
TRBD2,TRBJ2-3,once,TRBV3-1/TRBV3-2,TGTGCCAGCAGCCTCTTAGCGGGAGGGCCGTCAGATACGCAGTATTTT,CASSLLAGGPSDTQYF